This is a list of T cell receptor beta chains from one sample in a study of T cell changes during pregnancy in multiple sclerosis. The protocol was immunoSEQ multiplex PCR, while the TCRdb copy is restricted to in-frame clones and leaves out a portion. The top ten clones hold 0.9% to 0.95% of a sample with approximately 93,000 clones, 85% to 95% of them seen once. The specimen comprised peripheral blood, sampled before pregnancy. The receptors here all came from a female donor with multiple sclerosis, enrolled in a pregnancy study. CDR3s include the opening cysteine and the closing phenylalanine or tryptophan. The D gene is left open where the match is weak. Where a row states a size, it is once, few, many or the class of an expanded clone; other rows omit it.

size	D	V	J	DNA	CDR3
-	TRBD2	TRBV29-1	TRBJ2-4	TGCAGCGTGAGGGGAGCGGGAGGGGACATTCAGTACTTC	CSVRGAGGDIQYF
-	TRBD1	TRBV5-1	TRBJ2-5	TGCGCCAGCAGTAGGACAGGGGGACCGCAACGAGAGACCCAGTACTTC	CASSRTGGPQRETQYF
once	-	TRBV5-5	TRBJ1-1	TGTGCCAGCAGCTTGGTGGCAGGGAGGACTGAAGCTTTCTTT	CASSLVAGRTEAFF
-	TRBD1	TRBV6-6	TRBJ1-5	TGTGCCAGCAGTGACAGGGTCTATAATCAGCCCCAGCATTTT	CASSDRVYNQPQHF
-	-	TRBV6-1	TRBJ2-2	TGTGCCAGCAGGTTGGGGGCCACCGGGGAGCTGTTTTTT	CASRLGATGELFF
-	-	TRBV5-8	TRBJ2-3	TGTGCCAGCAGCTCAGGGTTGAGAAATACGCAGTATTTT	CASSSGLRNTQYF
-	-	TRBV6-1	TRBJ1-1	TGTGCCATTAGAGGAGACTGGCCTGAAGCTTTCTTT	CAIRGDWPEAFF
-	-	TRBV6-5	TRBJ1-1	TGTGCCAGCAGTTACGGGGGGGGGCGGGCGAACACTGAAGCTTTCTTT	CASSYGGGRANTEAFF
-	TRBD1	TRBV19	TRBJ1-5	TGTGCCAGTAGTTCGGGACAGGTCCATCAGCCCCAGCATTTT	CASSSGQVHQPQHF
-	TRBD1	TRBV7-7	TRBJ2-3	TGTGCCAGCAGCTCAGGACAGGGGAAAAGCACAGATACGCAGTATTTT	CASSSGQGKSTDTQYF
-	-	TRBV11-1	TRBJ2-1	TGTGCCAGCAGCTCCCGAGGGGGAAATGAGCAGTTCTTC	CASSSRGGNEQFF
-	-	TRBV19	TRBJ2-7	TGTGCCAGTAGGCTCACCTCACTCGGCGAGCAGTACTTC	CASRLTSLGEQYF
-	-	TRBV27	TRBJ1-4	TGTGCCAGCAGTCTAACAGGGTTAACTAATGAAAAACTGTTTTTT	CASSLTGLTNEKLFF
-	-	TRBV5-6	TRBJ2-5	TGTGCCAGCCTCTCTTGGGGCGCGGGCAGGGGTTTTTCGGAGACCCAGTACTTC	CASLSWGAGRGFSETQYF
-	TRBD2	TRBV5-1	TRBJ2-5	TGCGCCAGCAGCTCGGGACTAGCGGGGATCCAAGAGACCCAGTACTTC	CASSSGLAGIQETQYF
-	TRBD1	TRBV29-1	TRBJ1-2	TGCAGCGTCAGAACAGGGGGCGAAGGGGGCTACACCTTC	CSVRTGGEGGYTF
-	-	TRBV7-9	TRBJ2-7	TGTGCCAGCAGCTTAGCGGGCCCCTACGAGCAGTACTTC	CASSLAGPYEQYF
-	-	TRBV2	TRBJ2-1	TGTGCCAGCAAGACAGGACCTAACTCCTACAATGAGCAGTTCTTC	CASKTGPNSYNEQFF
once	TRBD2	TRBV10-3	TRBJ2-1	TGTGCCATCAGTGAGAGGGCTAGCGGGGCCAATGAGCAGTTCTTC	CAISERASGANEQFF
-	-	TRBV7-3	TRBJ1-2	TGTGCCAGCAGCTTAACCCCCTTAAAACGGCAGGTAACTAACTATGGCTACACCTTC	CASSLTPLKRQVTNYGYTF
-	-	TRBV6-4	TRBJ2-2	TGTGCCAGCAGTGCAGAGGACACCGGGGAGCTGTTTTTT	CASSAEDTGELFF
once	TRBD2	TRBV6-1	TRBJ2-2	TGTGCCAGCAGTGAAGCGCTAGGCGGGAGGGCCGTCGGGGAGCTGTTTTTT	CASSEALGGRAVGELFF
few	-	TRBV28	TRBJ1-2	TGTGCCAGCAGTTTAACAGGTTCCCGCCGAAACTATGGCTACACCTTC	CASSLTGSRRNYGYTF
-	-	TRBV4-1	TRBJ2-7	TGCGCCAGCAGCCAAGGGCTCGCTTCCTCCTACGAGCAGTACTTC	CASSQGLASSYEQYF
few	-	TRBV18	TRBJ1-1	TGTGCCAGCTCACCACAGGGGGCTGAAGCTTTCTTT	CASSPQGAEAFF
-	TRBD1	TRBV28	TRBJ1-2	TGTGCCAGCAGTTCCCGGGACAGGGGAAGTGTCGGTGGCTACACCTTC	CASSSRDRGSVGGYTF
-	-	TRBV6-6	TRBJ1-3	TGTGCCAGCAGGCCTCCAGGGGACTCTGGAAACACCATATATTTT	CASRPPGDSGNTIYF